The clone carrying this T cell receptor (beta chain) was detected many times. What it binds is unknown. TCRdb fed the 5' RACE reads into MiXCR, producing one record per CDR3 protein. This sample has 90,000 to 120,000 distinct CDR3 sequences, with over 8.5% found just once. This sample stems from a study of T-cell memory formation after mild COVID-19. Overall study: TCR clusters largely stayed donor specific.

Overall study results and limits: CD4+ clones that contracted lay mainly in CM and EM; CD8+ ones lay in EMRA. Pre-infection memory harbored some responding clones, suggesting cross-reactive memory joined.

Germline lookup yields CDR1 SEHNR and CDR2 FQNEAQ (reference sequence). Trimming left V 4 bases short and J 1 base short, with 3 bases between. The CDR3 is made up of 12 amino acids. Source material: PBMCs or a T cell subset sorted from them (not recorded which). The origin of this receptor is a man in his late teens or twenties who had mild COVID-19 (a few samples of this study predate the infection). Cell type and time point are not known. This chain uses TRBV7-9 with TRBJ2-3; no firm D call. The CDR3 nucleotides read TGTGCCAGCAGCTCCGGCACAGATACGCAGTATTTT. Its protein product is CASSSGTDTQYF.